There are a few counts of the clone carrying this T cell receptor (beta chain). Antigen unknown. PCR used 60 Vbeta primers and 13 Jbeta primers. Here immunoSEQ multiplex PCR was the method, and the copy in TCRdb shows in-frame clones only, minus some. The sample includes 100,000 to 150,000 clones, 60% to 80% of them seen just once. The sample comes from a study of cytomegalovirus exposure and HLA in healthy donors. V was trimmed by 5 bases and J by 0 bases, leaving 11 bases between them. There are 15 residues in the CDR3. Per the germline V gene, CDR1 is MNHEY and CDR2 is SMNVEV (reference sequence). Study results and caveats: The study designated around 150 TCR beta chains cytomegalovirus-associated. Across donors, presence/absence analyses took sequencing depth to be roughly uniform.

The receptor comes from an older woman in good health and CMV-seropositive. The gene calls are TRBV27 and TRBJ1-3; D ambiguous. Sequenced sample: PBMCs. The CDR3 nucleotides are TGTGCCAGCAGTCTCTCGGGAGTCTCTGGAAACACCATATATTTT. Amino acids: CASSLSGVSGNTIYF.